These 29 T cell receptor beta chains share one sample of origin, sequenced in a study of CD8 T cells in ankylosing spondylitis. TCRdb re-called the 5' RACE reads through MiXCR, storing one row per CDR3 protein. The data show 250,000 to 300,000 distinct CDR3 sequences, 15% to 20% seen once. The sequencing sample was made of blood, either unsorted or a sorted T cell fraction (not recorded which). These receptors were collected from a male donor with ankylosing spondylitis or in good health (not recorded which).

This clonotype has a handful of counts. The chain uses TRBV29-1 and TRBJ2-7; D might be TRBD1 or TRBD2, each matching 5 bases. CDR1 SQVTM and CDR2 ANQGSEA come from the germline V gene. This CDR3 spans 14 amino acids. V was cut by 5 bases and J by 1 base, with 15 bases left in between. The CDR3 region has the DNA TGCAGCGTTTGGGGCCGGGACGAATCCTACGAGCAGTACTTC. It specifies CSVWGRDESYEQYF.

V is TRBV4-2 and J is TRBJ2-3; a possible D gene is TRBD2 (6 bases). Trimming pared 0 bases from V and 2 bases from J, leaving 12 bases between. Looked up from germline, CDR1 is LGHNA and CDR2 is YNFKEQ. This CDR3 contains 16 residues. For the CDR3, the DNA is TGTGCCAGCAGCCAAGAAAGGGTAGCGGCCACAGATACGCAGTATTTT. Its translation is CASSQERVAATDTQYF.

This clonotype has more than one count but fewer than ten. The genes are TRBV24-1 and TRBJ2-1; 7 positions agree with TRBD2. Per the germline V gene, CDR1 is KGHDR and CDR2 is SFDVKD. Trimming removed 9 bases from V and 10 bases from J; junction bases left unmatched: 17. This CDR3 region has 15 residues. The CDR3 DNA is TGTGCCACCTCGGGGATGGCTAGCGGACCTTCAGAGCAGTTCTTC. This encodes CATSGMASGPSEQFF.

The table lists this clonotype with a few counts. This chain links TRBV4-1 with TRBJ2-7, with D possibly TRBD2 on 6 matching bases. Trimming left V 0 bases short and J 2 bases short, with 11 bases between. The length of the CDR3 is 15 residues. From germline, CDR1 is MGHRA and CDR2 YSYEKL. CDR3 bases: TGCGCCAGCAGCCAAGATGGGGGGTCCCCCTACGAGCAGTACTTC. Translated, it gives CASSQDGGSPYEQYF.

The sample holds a few counts of this clonotype. The rearrangement uses TRBV5-5 and TRBJ2-1, with D perhaps TRBD2 (5 bases). Germline V CDR1 and CDR2: SGHKS, YYEKEE (reference sequence). CDR3 size: 8 residues. The DNA for the CDR3 is TGTGGGGGAGATGAGCAGTTCTTC. Translated: CGGDEQFF.

This clonotype was found a few times. This rearrangement joins TRBV24-1 to TRBJ2-1, with 13 bases that match TRBD2. The V gene end was trimmed by 4 bases and the J gene end by 7 bases; junction bases not matched to a gene: 9. This CDR3 contains 17 residues. Germline loops: CDR1 KGHDR, CDR2 SFDVKD. CDR3 DNA: TGTGCCACCAGTGAGTCAACTAGCGGGAGGGCCTTGAATGAGCAGTTCTTC. Translated, it gives CATSESTSGRALNEQFF.

This clonotype was counted ten times or more. The gene calls are TRBV19 and TRBJ2-7; D unclear. Between the trimmed V and J ends, which lost 0 bases and 3 bases, there was a span of 9 bases. CDR1 LNHDA and CDR2 SQIVND come from the germline V gene (reference sequence). The CDR3 contains 14 residues. CDR3 amino acids: CASSIDPSSYEQYF. The CDR3 nucleotides read TGTGCCAGTAGTATAGATCCCAGCAGCTACGAGCAGTACTTC.

This clonotype was detected many times. This chain uses TRBV6-5 with TRBJ1-1, with D maybe TRBD1 (6 bases). CDR1 is MNHEY, CDR2 SVGAGI, per germline. CDR3 length: 13 residues. V lost 4 bases to trimming and J lost 6 bases, with 12 bases between them. The DNA for the CDR3 is TGTGCCAGCAGTTTTTGGCAGGGGTCTGAAGCTTTCTTT. Residues: CASSFWQGSEAFF.

This clonotype has a handful of counts. This chain connects TRBV11-2 to TRBJ2-7; 8 nucleotides align to TRBD1. The ends lost 3 bases at V and 5 bases at J; junction bases unmatched: 6. Per the germline V gene, CDR1 is SGHAT and CDR2 is FQNNGV. The CDR3 is 14 amino acids. The CDR3 is CASSFGTGLNEQYF. CDR3 bases: TGTGCCAGCAGCTTTGGGACAGGTCTGAACGAGCAGTACTTC. Supplemented by reference TRBV11-2 and TRBJ2-7, the full variable domain reads EAGVAQSPRYKIIEKRQSVAFWCNPISGHATLYWYQQILGQGPKLLIQFQNNGVVDDSQLPKDRFSAERLKGVDSTLKIQPAKLEDSAVYLCASSFGTGLNEQYFGPGTRLTVT.

In regard to this clonotype: A much larger clone differs from this one at a single base, so this may be a read error. This chain uses TRBV20-1 with TRBJ2-1, with D unresolved. This CDR3 spans 14 amino acids. CDR1 is DFQATT and CDR2 is SNEGSKA in the germline V gene (reference sequence). CDR3 sequence reads: CCARVRLPRNEQFF. The CDR3, as DNA: TGCTGTGCTAGAGTACGACTCCCCCGGAATGAGCAGTTCTTC.

The chain is built from TRBV15 and TRBJ1-1; no reliable D call. The CDR3 runs 14 residues. V lost 6 bases and J 5 bases, leaving 16 bases between the germline ends. The germline gives CDR1 LNHNV, CDR2 YYDKDF (reference sequence). The CDR3, as DNA: TGTGCCACCAGGGCAACTAGGAGTGGGACTGAAGCTTTCTTT. Translation: CATRATRSGTEAFF. The whole variable domain, filled in from reference TRBV15 and TRBJ1-1, reads DAMVIQNPRYQVTQFGKPVTLSCSQTLNHNVMYWYQQKSSQAPKLLFHYYDKDFNNEADTPDNFQSRRPNTSFCFLDIRSPGLGDTAMYLCATRATRSGTEAFFGQGTRLTVV.

The rearrangement uses TRBV11-2 and TRBJ2-2; TRBD1 is a possible D gene (5 bases). Trimming pared 5 bases from V and 4 bases from J, leaving 11 bases between. The CDR3 is made up of 14 amino acids. The germline CDR1 and CDR2 sequences are SGHAT and FQNNGV. DNA of the CDR3: TGTGCCAGCAGCCCTAGGGGTGCCACCGGGGAGCTGTTTTTT. Amino acid sequence: CASSPRGATGELFF.

This clonotype was counted a few times. The V gene is TRBV7-9, the J gene TRBJ2-7, with TRBD1 identical over 7 bases. Germline V CDR1 and CDR2: SEHNR, FQNEAQ (reference sequence). This CDR3 contains 14 residues. With 4 bases clipped from V and 0 bases from J, the junction kept 3 bases outside the gene matches. CDR3 amino acids: CASSSGQNSYEQYF. The CDR3 coding sequence is TGTGCCAGCAGCTCGGGACAGAACTCCTACGAGCAGTACTTC.

This clonotype was seen ten or more times. This chain links TRBV11-1 with TRBJ2-5; 8 bases fit TRBD1. The junction had 9 bases not matched to a gene; V was cut back by 5 bases and J by 4 bases. This CDR3 contains 15 residues. Per the germline V gene, CDR1 is SGHAT and CDR2 is FQDESV (reference sequence). Here the CDR3 DNA reads TGTGCCAGCAGCAACTCGGGACAGGAGGCAGAGACCCAGTACTTC. This translates into CASSNSGQEAETQYF.

This clonotype has only a few counts. The rearrangement joins TRBV25-1 to TRBJ1-4; D not resolved. V lost 1 base and J lost 8, with 11 bases in between. CDR3 length: 14 amino acids. Germline values: CDR1 MGHDK, CDR2 SYGVNS. The CDR3: CASSELSPDEKLFF. The CDR3 nucleotides are TGTGCCAGCAGTGAATTGTCTCCGGACGAAAAACTGTTTTTT.

This clonotype showed up just a few times. The CDR3 nucleotides read TGTGCCAGCAGTACACTAGCGGGAGGACGCGAGCAGTACTTC. It yields the protein CASSTLAGGREQYF. V gene TRBV27 combines with J gene TRBJ2-7; 12 positions match TRBD2. The germline V gene has CDR1 MNHEY and CDR2 SMNVEV (reference sequence). The CDR3 sequence is 14 residues long. Trimming at V came to 5 bases and at J to 6 bases, leaving 5 bases not matched to a gene.

This clonotype was observed at least ten times. J is TRBJ2-7 and V is TRBV6-5; the match to TRBD2 covers 7 bases. From germline, CDR1 is MNHEY and CDR2 SVGAGI. The length of the CDR3 is 15 residues. Germline trimming cut 2 bases from V and 6 bases from J; bases unmatched to any gene: 10. Written as DNA, the CDR3 is TGTGCCAGCAGTTACCACCGGGACTATGGACCCGAGCAGTACTTC. Translated, it gives CASSYHRDYGPEQYF.

The rearrangement links TRBV6-2 or TRBV6-3 to TRBJ1-1, with D possibly matching TRBD1 (6 bases). Germline-derived CDR1 and CDR2 are MNHEY and SVGEGT. CDR3 length: 17 residues. Trimming removed 6 bases at V and 0 bases at J, with 20 bases between. This CDR3 reads CASSRLPGGGLNTEAFF. The CDR3 DNA sequence: TGTGCCAGCAGCCGCTTACCGGGGGGGGGCCTGAACACTGAAGCTTTCTTT.

V and J are TRBV12-3 or TRBV12-4 and TRBJ2-7, with D possibly called TRBD1 or TRBD2 (5 bases each). Trimming removed 4 bases at V and 7 bases at J, with 17 bases between. CDR3 length: 14 amino acids. The CDR3 reads CASSWDGAVWEQYF. CDR3 nucleotides: TGTGCCAGCAGTTGGGACGGGGCTGTTTGGGAGCAGTACTTC.

The chain is built from TRBV6-6 and TRBJ2-1, with 7 bases lining up with TRBD1. Germline values: CDR1 MNHNY, CDR2 SVGAGI (reference sequence). Trimming took 4 bases from V and 7 from J; bases not matched to a gene: 4. This CDR3 comprises 13 residues. For the CDR3, the DNA is TGTGCCAGCAGTTCACAGGGGTGGAATGAGCAGTTCTTC. It translates to CASSSQGWNEQFF.

This clonotype was counted a few times. The chain employs TRBV29-1 and TRBJ2-7; TRBD2 aligns across 11 bases. Per the germline V gene, CDR1 is SQVTM and CDR2 is ANQGSEA. This CDR3 is 16 amino acids long. Trimming removed 3 bases from V and 2 bases from J; junction bases left unmatched: 9. The CDR3 protein is CSVEGLADEIPYEQYF. The DNA for the CDR3 is TGCAGCGTTGAGGGACTAGCGGATGAGATACCCTACGAGCAGTACTTC.

This clonotype is a singleton in its sample. The genes are TRBV29-1 and TRBJ2-7; 11 bases align to TRBD1. This CDR3 has 15 amino acids. From germline, CDR1 is SQVTM and CDR2 ANQGSEA. Trimming at V came to 7 bases and at J to 4 bases, leaving 12 bases not matched to a gene. For the CDR3, the DNA is TGCAGCGGCACCGGGACCGGGACAGGGGGTTACGAGCAGTACTTC. Its translation is CSGTGTGTGGYEQYF.

This clonotype turned up a few times. The chain recombines TRBV29-1 with TRBJ2-1, with a tentative D call TRBD2 (6 bases). Germline CDR1 SQVTM, CDR2 ANQGSEA. The CDR3 covers 13 residues. CDR3 amino acids: CSAAGSSYNEQFF. For the CDR3, the DNA is TGCAGTGCTGCCGGGAGCTCCTACAATGAGCAGTTCTTC.

Comments on this clonotype: Since a much larger clone is just one base distant, this may be a read error. The chain uses TRBV7-2 and TRBJ2-1; 11 bases agree with TRBD2. Germline CDR1 reads SGHTA; CDR2 reads FQGNSA. Losses at the gene ends were 7 bases for V and 2 bases for J; bases not matched to a gene: 10. The CDR3 is 17 amino acids. The CDR3 sequence: CASTILAGVIPYNEQFF. For the CDR3, the DNA is TGTGCCAGCACCATACTAGCGGGAGTTATCCCCTACAATGAGCAGTTCTTC.

With respect to this clonotype: This may be a read error: a much more frequent sequence differs by one nucleotide. This chain connects TRBV5-6 to TRBJ2-1; D remains unclear. The V end was cut by 4 bases, the J end by 9 bases, with 8 bases between. The CDR3 runs to 11 residues. Per germline, CDR1 SGHDT and CDR2 YYEEEE. CDR3 bases: TGTGCCAGCAGCCAGTGGGGTGAGCAGTTCTTC. It encodes CASSQWGEQFF.

This rearrangement joins TRBV20-1 to TRBJ2-2; TRBD1 or TRBD2 may be the D gene (5 bases each). The CDR3 runs 14 residues. In germline, CDR1 is DFQATT, CDR2 SNEGSKA (reference sequence). Trimming removed 5 bases at V and 1 base at J, with 11 bases between. CDR3 amino acids: CSARSGQNTGELFF. As DNA, the CDR3 is TGCAGTGCTCGGTCGGGGCAGAACACCGGGGAGCTGTTTTTT.

V gene TRBV18 combines with J gene TRBJ2-2; 12 bases align to TRBD1. Trimming at V came to 2 bases and at J to 3 bases, leaving 10 bases not matched to a gene. The CDR3 contains 19 residues. Germline assignment: CDR1 KGHSH and CDR2 LQKENI. CDR3 amino acids: CASSPNTGQGAPDTGELFF. As DNA, the CDR3 is TGTGCCAGCTCACCAAATACGGGACAGGGGGCGCCGGACACCGGGGAGCTGTTTTTT.

The chain uses TRBV4-1 and TRBJ1-4; D remains unclear. CDR1 is MGHRA, CDR2 YSYEKL, per germline. This CDR3 is built from 16 residues. Trimming pared 0 bases from V and 5 bases from J, leaving 13 bases between. This chain's CDR3 is CASSQEDQIRNEKLFF. CDR3 nucleotide sequence: TGCGCCAGCAGCCAAGAGGACCAGATCAGGAATGAAAAACTGTTTTTT.

The CDR3 reads CASSQDEGLADIISGANVLTF. The CDR3 bases are TGCGCCAGCAGCCAAGACGAAGGACTAGCGGATATAATATCTGGGGCCAACGTCCTGACTTTC. V usage is TRBV4-1 and J usage is TRBJ2-6; TRBD2 matches 10 bases. The CDR3 contains 21 residues. The V gene's germline CDR1 is MGHRA and CDR2 YSYEKL. Trimming took 0 bases from V and 1 from J; bases not matched to a gene: 12.